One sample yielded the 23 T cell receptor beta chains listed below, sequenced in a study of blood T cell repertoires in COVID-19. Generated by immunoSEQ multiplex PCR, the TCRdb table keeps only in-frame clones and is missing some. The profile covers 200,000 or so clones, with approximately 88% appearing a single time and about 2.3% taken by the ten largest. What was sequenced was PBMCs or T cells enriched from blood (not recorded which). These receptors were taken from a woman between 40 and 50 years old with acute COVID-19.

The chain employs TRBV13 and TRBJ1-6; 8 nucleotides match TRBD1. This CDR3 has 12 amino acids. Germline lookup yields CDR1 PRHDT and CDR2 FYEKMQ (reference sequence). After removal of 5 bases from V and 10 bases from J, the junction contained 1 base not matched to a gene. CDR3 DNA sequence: TGTGCCAGCAGCCGACAGGGGTCACCCCTCCACTTT. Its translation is CASSRQGSPLHF.

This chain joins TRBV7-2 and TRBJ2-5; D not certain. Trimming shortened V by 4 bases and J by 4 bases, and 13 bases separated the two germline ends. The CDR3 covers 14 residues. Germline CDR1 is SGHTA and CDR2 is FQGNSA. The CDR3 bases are TGTGCCAGCAGCTCCCCGGGTGCTGGAGAGACCCAGTACTTC. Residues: CASSSPGAGETQYF.

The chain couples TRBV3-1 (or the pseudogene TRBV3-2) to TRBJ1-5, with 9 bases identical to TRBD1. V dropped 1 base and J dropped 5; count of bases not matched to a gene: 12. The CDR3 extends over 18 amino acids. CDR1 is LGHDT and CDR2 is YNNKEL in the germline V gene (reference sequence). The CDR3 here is CASSQGILGTGNHQPQHF. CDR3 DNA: TGTGCCAGCAGCCAAGGTATTCTCGGGACAGGGAATCATCAGCCCCAGCATTTT.

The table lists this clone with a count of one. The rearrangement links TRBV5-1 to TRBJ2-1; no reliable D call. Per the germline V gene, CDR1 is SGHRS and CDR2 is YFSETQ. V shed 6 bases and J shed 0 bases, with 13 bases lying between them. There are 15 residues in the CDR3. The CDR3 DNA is TGCGCCAGCACCTTAGCTCGAAGCTCCTACAATGAGCAGTTCTTC. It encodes CASTLARSSYNEQFF. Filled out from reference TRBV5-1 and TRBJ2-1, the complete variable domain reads KAGVTQTPRYLIKTRGQQVTLSCSPISGHRSVSWYQQTPGQGLQFLFEYFSETQRNKGNFPGRFSGRQFSNSRSEMNVSTLELGDSALYLCASTLARSSYNEQFFGPGTRLTVL.

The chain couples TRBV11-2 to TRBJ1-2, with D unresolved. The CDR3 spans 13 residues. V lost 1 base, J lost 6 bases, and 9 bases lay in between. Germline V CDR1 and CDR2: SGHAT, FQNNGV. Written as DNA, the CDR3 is TGTGCCAGCAGCTTAGCCGCAGGTAATGGCTACACCTTC. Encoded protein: CASSLAAGNGYTF. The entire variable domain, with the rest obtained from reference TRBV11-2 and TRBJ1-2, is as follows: EAGVAQSPRYKIIEKRQSVAFWCNPISGHATLYWYQQILGQGPKLLIQFQNNGVVDDSQLPKDRFSAERLKGVDSTLKIQPAKLEDSAVYLCASSLAAGNGYTFGSGTRLTVV.

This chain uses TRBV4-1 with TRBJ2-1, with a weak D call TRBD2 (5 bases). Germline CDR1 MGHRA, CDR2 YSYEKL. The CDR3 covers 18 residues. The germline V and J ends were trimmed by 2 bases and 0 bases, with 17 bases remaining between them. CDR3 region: CASSQPRGWSDSYNEQFF. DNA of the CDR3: TGCGCCAGCAGCCAACCCAGAGGGTGGAGTGACTCCTACAATGAGCAGTTCTTC.

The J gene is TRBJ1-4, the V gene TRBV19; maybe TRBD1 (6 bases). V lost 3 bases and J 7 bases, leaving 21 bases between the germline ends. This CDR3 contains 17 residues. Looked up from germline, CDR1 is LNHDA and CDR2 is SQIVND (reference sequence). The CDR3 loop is CASSMERSYRDREKLFF. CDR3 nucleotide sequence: TGTGCCAGTAGTATGGAAAGGAGTTACAGGGATCGTGAAAAACTGTTTTTT.

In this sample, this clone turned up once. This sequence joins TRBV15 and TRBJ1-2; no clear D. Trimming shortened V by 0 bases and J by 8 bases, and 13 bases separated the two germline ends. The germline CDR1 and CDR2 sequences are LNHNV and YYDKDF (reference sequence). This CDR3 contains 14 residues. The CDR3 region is CATSREGFAGGYTF. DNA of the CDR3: TGTGCCACCAGCAGAGAGGGCTTTGCTGGCGGCTACACCTTC. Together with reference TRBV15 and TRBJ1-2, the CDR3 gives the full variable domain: DAMVIQNPRYQVTQFGKPVTLSCSQTLNHNVMYWYQQKSSQAPKLLFHYYDKDFNNEADTPDNFQSRRPNTSFCFLDIRSPGLGDTAMYLCATSREGFAGGYTFGSGTRLTVV.

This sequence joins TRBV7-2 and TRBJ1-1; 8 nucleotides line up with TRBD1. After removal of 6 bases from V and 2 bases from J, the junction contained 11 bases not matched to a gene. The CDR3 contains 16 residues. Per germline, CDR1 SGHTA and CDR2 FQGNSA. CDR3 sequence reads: CASSLPGGAGNTEAFF. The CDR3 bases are TGTGCCAGCAGTTTACCAGGGGGCGCCGGCAACACTGAAGCTTTCTTT.

The CDR3 here is CASSSGGGGYEQYF. The CDR3 DNA reads TGTGCCAGCAGCTCCGGGGGGGGCGGATACGAGCAGTACTTC. The chain couples TRBV6-5 to TRBJ2-7, with 8 bases fitting TRBD2. This CDR3 has 14 residues. V dropped 6 bases and J dropped 4; count of bases not matched to a gene: 8. CDR1 and CDR2 from the germline V gene are MNHEY and SVGAGI.

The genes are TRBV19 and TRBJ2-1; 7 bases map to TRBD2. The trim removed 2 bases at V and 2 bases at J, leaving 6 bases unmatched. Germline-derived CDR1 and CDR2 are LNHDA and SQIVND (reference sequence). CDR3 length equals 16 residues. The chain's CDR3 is CASSIIAGGPYNEQFF. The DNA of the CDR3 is TGTGCCAGTAGTATAATAGCGGGTGGACCCTACAATGAGCAGTTCTTC.

The CDR3 nucleotides are TGTGCCAGCAGAGGACAGGGCCCGAATGAAAAACTGTTTTTT. This codes for CASRGQGPNEKLFF. V is TRBV5-4 and J is TRBJ1-4, with TRBD1 matching 8 bases. V was pared by 5 bases and J by 5 bases, with 5 bases of the junction left unmatched. Germline-derived CDR1 and CDR2 are SGHNT and YYREEE (reference sequence). There are 14 residues in the CDR3.

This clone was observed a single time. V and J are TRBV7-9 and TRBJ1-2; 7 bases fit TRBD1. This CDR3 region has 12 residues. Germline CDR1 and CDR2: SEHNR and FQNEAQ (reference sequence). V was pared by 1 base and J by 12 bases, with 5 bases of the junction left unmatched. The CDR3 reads CASSLERGHHTF. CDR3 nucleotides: TGTGCCAGCAGCTTAGAGAGGGGGCATCACACCTTC.

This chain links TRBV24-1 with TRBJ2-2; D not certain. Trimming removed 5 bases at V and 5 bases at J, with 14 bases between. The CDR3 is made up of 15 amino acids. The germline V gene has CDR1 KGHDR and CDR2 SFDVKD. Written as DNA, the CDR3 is TGTGCCACCAGTGCGAGCCCACCCCTTACCGGGGAGCTGTTTTTT. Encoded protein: CATSASPPLTGELFF.

The CDR3 DNA is TGCGCCAGCAGCCCCGTGAGGGGGTCTGAAGCTTTCTTT. This sequence encodes CASSPVRGSEAFF. This chain links TRBV10-2 with TRBJ1-1, with a possible D match to TRBD1 (6 bases). Germline CDR1 and CDR2: WSHSY and SAAADI. CDR3 size: 13 residues. V was pared by 6 bases and J by 6 bases, with 14 bases between.

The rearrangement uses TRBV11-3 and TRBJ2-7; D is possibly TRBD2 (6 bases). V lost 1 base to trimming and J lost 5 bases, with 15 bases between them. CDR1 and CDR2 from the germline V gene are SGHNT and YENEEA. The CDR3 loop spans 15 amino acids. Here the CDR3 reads CASSLVALRGHEQYF. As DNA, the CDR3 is TGTGCCAGCAGCTTAGTAGCGCTGCGGGGCCACGAGCAGTACTTC.

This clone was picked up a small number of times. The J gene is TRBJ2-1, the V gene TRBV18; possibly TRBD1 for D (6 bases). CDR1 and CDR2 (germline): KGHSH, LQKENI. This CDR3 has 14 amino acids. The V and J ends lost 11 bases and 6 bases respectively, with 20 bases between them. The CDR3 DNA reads TGTGCCGGCAGGGGCCCATCATCTCCCAATGAGCAGTTCTTC. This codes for CAGRGPSSPNEQFF.

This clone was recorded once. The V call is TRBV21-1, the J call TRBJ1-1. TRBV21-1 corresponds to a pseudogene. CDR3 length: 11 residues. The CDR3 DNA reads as TGTGCCAGCAGCCCGCGTCATGAAGCTTTCTTT. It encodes CASSPRHEAFF.

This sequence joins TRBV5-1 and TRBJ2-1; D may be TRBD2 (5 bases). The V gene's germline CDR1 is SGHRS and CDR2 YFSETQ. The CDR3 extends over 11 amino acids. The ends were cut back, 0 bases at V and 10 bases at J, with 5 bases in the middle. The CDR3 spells CASSLGGEQFF. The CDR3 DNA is TGCGCCAGCAGCTTGGGAGGGGAGCAGTTCTTC.

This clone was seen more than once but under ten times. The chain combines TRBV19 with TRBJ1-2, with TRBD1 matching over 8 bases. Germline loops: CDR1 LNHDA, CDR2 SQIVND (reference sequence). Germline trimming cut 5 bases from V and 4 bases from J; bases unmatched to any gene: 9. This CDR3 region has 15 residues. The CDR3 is CASSLDRQGLYGYTF. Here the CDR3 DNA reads TGTGCCAGTAGTCTCGACCGACAGGGGCTCTATGGCTACACCTTC.

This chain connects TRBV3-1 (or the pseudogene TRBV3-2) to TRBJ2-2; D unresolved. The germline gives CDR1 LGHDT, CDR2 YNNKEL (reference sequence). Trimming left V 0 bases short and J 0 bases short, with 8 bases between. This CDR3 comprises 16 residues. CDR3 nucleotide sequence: TGTGCCAGCAGCCAAGAGGGCCACGCGAACACCGGGGAGCTGTTTTTT. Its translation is CASSQEGHANTGELFF.

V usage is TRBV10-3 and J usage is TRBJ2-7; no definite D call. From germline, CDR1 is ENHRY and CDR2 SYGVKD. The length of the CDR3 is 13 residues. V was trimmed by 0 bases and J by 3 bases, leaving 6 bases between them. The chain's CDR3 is CAISESPGYEQYV. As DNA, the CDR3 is TGTGCCATCAGTGAGTCTCCAGGCTACGAGCAGTACGTC.

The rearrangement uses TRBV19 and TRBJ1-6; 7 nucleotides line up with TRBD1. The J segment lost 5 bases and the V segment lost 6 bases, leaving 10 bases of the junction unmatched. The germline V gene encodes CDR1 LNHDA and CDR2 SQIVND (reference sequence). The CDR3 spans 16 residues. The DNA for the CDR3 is TGTGCCAGTAGCGCCCCCAGGGGGACTCATAATTCACCCCTCCACTTT. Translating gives CASSAPRGTHNSPLHF.